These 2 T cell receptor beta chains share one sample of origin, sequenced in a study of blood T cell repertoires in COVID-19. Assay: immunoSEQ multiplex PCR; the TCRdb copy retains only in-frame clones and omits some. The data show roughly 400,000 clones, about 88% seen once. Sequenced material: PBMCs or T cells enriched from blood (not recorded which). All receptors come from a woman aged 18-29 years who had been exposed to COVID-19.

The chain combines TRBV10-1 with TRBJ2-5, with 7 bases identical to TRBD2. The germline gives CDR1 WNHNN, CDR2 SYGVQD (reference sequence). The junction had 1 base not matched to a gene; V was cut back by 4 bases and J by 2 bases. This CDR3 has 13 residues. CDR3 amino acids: CASSAGLQETQYF. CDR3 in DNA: TGCGCCAGCAGTGCGGGACTACAAGAGACCCAGTACTTC.

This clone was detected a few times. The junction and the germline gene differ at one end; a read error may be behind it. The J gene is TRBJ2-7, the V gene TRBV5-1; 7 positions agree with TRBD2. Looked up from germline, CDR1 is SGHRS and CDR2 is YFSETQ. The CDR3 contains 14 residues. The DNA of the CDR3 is TGCGCCAGCAGCTTCTTAGCGGGCTCCAACGAGCAGTACTTC. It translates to CASSFLAGSNEQYF.